This TCR beta chain was identified in a study of T cells in tuberculosis. As for the study in general: Sequenced TCRs come from CD1B-GMM tetramer-binding T cells.

Trimming stripped 5 bases from V and 1 base from J, with 15 bases between. The CDR3 extends over 15 amino acids. Germline CDR1 reads SGHRS; CDR2 reads YFSETQ. Clones were sequenced by immunoSEQ multiplex PCR, and TCRdb holds only the in-frame ones, with some missing. Of about 25,000 clones detected, roughly nine tenths appear once; the ten largest clones hold roughly 16%. Whole-study findings and limits: Samples were chosen by availability of cryopreserved specimens. Smaller alpha distances in active tuberculosis partly reflected shorter CDR3-alpha lengths.

On average about 100,000 T cells per donor were immunosequenced. Worth noting for this clone: Its antigen is currently unknown.

This receptor was obtained from a donor aged 10-29 years with latent tuberculosis or without tuberculosis infection. Some clones in this sample may be carry-over from other donors' samples. The sequenced sample was PBMCs. This chain connects TRBV5-1 to TRBJ1-1; maybe TRBD1 (6 bases). In DNA, the CDR3 is TGCGCCAGCAGGCATAACAGGGCTTCGAACACTGAAGCTTTCTTT. This sequence encodes CASRHNRASNTEAFF.